The 18 T cell receptor beta chains below come from one sample, sequenced in a study of T cell changes during pregnancy in multiple sclerosis. Here immunoSEQ multiplex PCR was the method, and the copy in TCRdb shows in-frame clones only, minus some. The repertoire has 50,000 to 60,000 clones, approximately 91% of them found once; the top ten carry approximately 1.8%. The source material was peripheral blood, sampled after pregnancy. All receptors derive from a female donor with multiple sclerosis, enrolled in a pregnancy study.

This chain connects TRBV18 to TRBJ2-3; 9 bases are a match to TRBD1. Germline CDR1 reads KGHSH; CDR2 reads LQKENI. This CDR3 has 15 amino acids. J was trimmed by 0 bases and V by 3 bases; bases with no gene match: 1. CDR3: CASSPGQGSTDTQYF. The CDR3, as DNA: TGTGCCAGCTCACCGGGACAGGGAAGCACAGATACGCAGTATTTT.

The table lists this clone with a count of one. This chain connects TRBV7-3 to TRBJ2-2; possible D gene TRBD2, 5 bases. Germline lookup yields CDR1 SGHTA and CDR2 FQGTGA. Trimming left V 6 bases short and J 3 bases short, with 14 bases between. CDR3 length: 15 residues. CDR3 sequence: CASRPGWGDTGELFF. DNA of the CDR3: TGTGCCAGCAGGCCCGGGTGGGGAGACACCGGGGAGCTGTTTTTT. Combining the CDR3 with reference TRBV7-3 and TRBJ2-2 gives the whole variable domain GAGVSQTPSNKVTEKGKYVELRCDPISGHTALYWYRQSLGQGPEFLIYFQGTGAADDSGLPNDRFFAVRPEGSVSTLKIQRTERGDSAVYLCASRPGWGDTGELFFGEGSRLTVL.

The rearrangement uses TRBV7-2 and TRBJ1-4; D possibly corresponds to TRBD1 (6 bases). V gave up 5 bases and J gave up 7 bases, with 14 bases separating them. The CDR3 has 14 residues. Germline V gives CDR1 SGHTA, CDR2 FQGNSA. CDR3 in amino acids: CASSLQGTGEKLFF. The CDR3 DNA reads as TGTGCCAGCAGCCTACAGGGAACGGGTGAAAAACTGTTTTTT.

The chain couples TRBV9 to TRBJ2-1; TRBD2 aligns across 10 bases. The germline CDR1 and CDR2 sequences are SGDLS and YYNGEE. The ends lost 4 bases at V and 8 bases at J; junction bases unmatched: 6. This CDR3 has 14 residues. CDR3 residues: CASSISAGGHEQFF. The CDR3 DNA is TGTGCCAGCAGCATTTCAGCGGGGGGGCATGAGCAGTTCTTC.

The V and J genes are TRBV5-1 and TRBJ2-1; D unresolved. This CDR3 region has 14 residues. Germline-derived CDR1 and CDR2 are SGHRS and YFSETQ. Between the trimmed V and J ends, which lost 3 bases and 5 bases, there was a span of 12 bases. The CDR3 coding sequence is TGCGCCAGCAGCTACCGTTCGGGTAACAATGAGCAGTTCTTC. It translates to CASSYRSGNNEQFF.

V and J are TRBV27 and TRBJ1-1; no clear D. The CDR3 sequence is 13 residues long. V was clipped by 2 bases and J by 3 bases, with 7 bases between them. The germline V gene has CDR1 MNHEY and CDR2 SMNVEV (reference sequence). The CDR3 coding sequence is TGTGCCAGCAGTTTAGGGAGGGACACTGAAGCTTTCTTT. Translation: CASSLGRDTEAFF.

The chain joins TRBV7-9 to TRBJ1-4, with 9 bases fitting TRBD1. This CDR3 has 15 residues. The germline gives CDR1 SEHNR, CDR2 FQNEAQ (reference sequence). Trimming took 8 bases from V and 8 from J; bases not matched to a gene: 12. The CDR3 region is CASLQPGQGREKLFF. Written as DNA, the CDR3 is TGTGCCAGCCTCCAACCGGGACAGGGCAGAGAAAAACTGTTTTTT.

The chain combines TRBV4-2 with TRBJ2-3, with 9 bases fitting TRBD2. J was trimmed by 2 bases and V by 4 bases; bases with no gene match: 4. The CDR3 covers 15 residues. Germline loops: CDR1 LGHNA, CDR2 YNFKEQ. Written as DNA, the CDR3 is TGTGCCAGCAGCCCGCGGGGGGGCGACACAGATACGCAGTATTTT. Residues: CASSPRGGDTDTQYF.

This rearrangement joins TRBV7-3 to TRBJ2-3, with a weak D call TRBD1 (7 bases). V was pared by 5 bases and J by 2 bases, with 14 bases between. This CDR3 region has 15 residues. CDR1 and CDR2 (germline): SGHTA, FQGTGA. The DNA for the CDR3 is TGTGCCAGCAGCCAGGGGGGACTTATCACAGATACGCAGTATTTT. Translated: CASSQGGLITDTQYF.

The chain has TRBV7-2 and TRBJ2-1; D not certain. The CDR3 is made up of 14 amino acids. The V end was cut by 3 bases, the J end by 4 bases, with 10 bases between. The germline V gene encodes CDR1 SGHTA and CDR2 FQGNSA. This CDR3 reads CASSFMTQYNEQFF. In DNA, the CDR3 is TGTGCCAGCAGCTTCATGACTCAGTACAATGAGCAGTTCTTC.

The chain combines TRBV5-4 with TRBJ2-7; a possible D gene is TRBD2 (6 bases). This CDR3 comprises 15 residues. Germline V gene sequence: CDR1 SGHNT, CDR2 YYREEE (reference sequence). Trimming took 0 bases from V and 4 from J, leaving 14 bases between them. DNA of the CDR3: TGTGCCAGCAGCTTGGGGTGGGGTGGAGGGTACGAGCAGTACTTC. Translation gives CASSLGWGGGYEQYF.

This chain joins TRBV5-1 and TRBJ2-5, with D tentatively TRBD1 (6 bases). Germline V gene data show CDR1 as SGHRS and CDR2 as YFSETQ. Trimming cost V 9 bases and J 2 bases, with 14 bases left between them. CDR3 length: 13 residues. The CDR3 nucleotides are TGCGCCACAAACAGGGTCCCTCAAGAGACCCAGTACTTC. Protein sequence: CATNRVPQETQYF.

The J gene is TRBJ1-1, the V gene TRBV28, with 7 bases identical to TRBD1. This CDR3 comprises 16 residues. The ends lost 5 bases at V and 1 base at J; junction bases unmatched: 10. Germline CDR1 MDHEN, CDR2 SYDVKM. The CDR3 spells CASSPRNDRENTEAFF. CDR3 in DNA: TGTGCCAGCAGTCCACGCAACGACAGGGAGAACACTGAAGCTTTCTTT.

The chain has TRBV9 and TRBJ1-3; 7 bases map to TRBD1. The length of the CDR3 is 14 residues. Germline CDR1 reads SGDLS; CDR2 reads YYNGEE. Trimming at V came to 4 bases and at J to 2 bases, leaving 3 bases not matched to a gene. DNA for the CDR3: TGTGCCAGCAGCCCCGACAGGGCTGGAAACACCATATATTTT. It encodes CASSPDRAGNTIYF. The full variable domain, in which reference TRBV9 and TRBJ1-3 provide the parts outside the CDR3, is DSGVTQTPKHLITATGQRVTLRCSPRSGDLSVYWYQQSLDQGLQFLIQYYNGEERAKGNILERFSAQQFPDLHSELNLSSLELGDSALYFCASSPDRAGNTIYFGEGSWLTVV.

The rearrangement joins TRBV5-1 to TRBJ1-1; D is unresolved. V lost 1 base and J 0 bases, leaving 4 bases between the germline ends. From germline, CDR1 is SGHRS and CDR2 YFSETQ. The CDR3 runs 13 residues. CDR3 in DNA: TGCGCCAGCAGCTTGCGTGTGAACACTGAAGCTTTCTTT. Residues: CASSLRVNTEAFF.

The chain uses TRBV5-4 and TRBJ1-2; TRBD1 is a possible D gene (5 bases). Germline V gives CDR1 SGHNT, CDR2 YYREEE (reference sequence). The CDR3 spans 14 residues. Trimming took 1 base from V and 3 from J, leaving 10 bases between them. The CDR3 nucleotides read TGTGCCAGCAGCTTGCAGGGCAGTTACTATGGCTACACCTTC. Translating it yields CASSLQGSYYGYTF. Full variable domain (rest looked up from reference TRBV5-4 and TRBJ1-2): ETGVTQSPTHLIKTRGQQVTLRCSSQSGHNTVSWYQQALGQGPQFIFQYYREEENGRGNFPPRFSGLQFPNYSSELNVNALELDDSALYLCASSLQGSYYGYTFGSGTRLTVV.

This clone was observed a handful of times. V usage is TRBV2 and J usage is TRBJ2-3; D is perhaps TRBD2 (6 bases). V was trimmed by 8 bases and J by 7 bases, leaving 7 bases between them. The V gene's germline CDR1 is SNHLY and CDR2 FYNNEI. The CDR3 has 10 amino acids. In DNA form, the CDR3 reads TGTGCCAGCGGGGGGAATACGCAGTATTTT. Its translation is CASGGNTQYF.

The chain carries TRBV5-1 and TRBJ1-5; TRBD1 matches 10 bases. V shed 4 bases, J shed 4 bases, and the junction held 5 bases outside the gene matches. The CDR3 runs to 15 residues. Germline V gives CDR1 SGHRS, CDR2 YFSETQ. CDR3 coding DNA: TGCGCCAGCAGCCCCGGGACAGGGGTTAATCAGCCCCAGCATTTT. Translation gives CASSPGTGVNQPQHF.